The 22 T cell receptor beta chains below were found in one sample sequenced in a study of T cells expressing NK-cell markers. TCRdb reprocessed the 5' RACE reads and reports one entry per CDR3 protein, with no DNA. This sample's table reports roughly 180,000 distinct CDR3 sequences. Sequencing was carried out using blood T cells: a sorted CD56 or NKG2C T cell subset, CD4+ or CD8+ T cells, or bulk PBMC T cells (not recorded which). Receptor source: a woman aged 18 to 69 in good health.

The chain uses TRBV20-1 and TRBJ1-6; TCRdb proposes TRBD1, but this gene call is untestable without DNA. The CDR3 is made up of 15 amino acids. Germline V CDR1 and CDR2: DFQATT, SNEGSKA (reference sequence). CDR3 protein: CSARDLVRGNSPLHF.

The chain carries TRBV6-5 and TRBJ1-5. Germline CDR1 MNHEY, CDR2 SVGAGI. The length of the CDR3 is 15 residues. The chain's CDR3 is CASSYSVQRDQPQHF.

The chain employs TRBV10-2 and TRBJ2-5; TCRdb lists TRBD2, though no DNA is available to test this call. The CDR3 is 16 residues long. Germline assignment: CDR1 WSHSY and CDR2 SAAADI. CDR3: CASGTGLGIVRETQYF.

The CDR3 protein is CASSLSRGFYNEQFF. The chain employs TRBV11-2 and TRBJ2-1; no DNA is available, so the TRBD1 call from TCRdb remains unchecked. Germline V gene data show CDR1 as SGHAT and CDR2 as FQNNGV. This CDR3 spans 15 amino acids.

This chain joins TRBV7-9 and TRBJ1-6; TCRdb reports TRBD1, a call that lacks DNA to check it against. The germline V gene encodes CDR1 SEHNR and CDR2 FQNEAQ (reference sequence). The CDR3 covers 16 residues. The CDR3 spells CASSPGQGAANSPLHF.

CDR3: CATRFELGGTEAFF. The J gene is TRBJ1-1, the V gene TRBV15; TCRdb's D call, TRBD1, is unchecked because there is no DNA. Germline loops: CDR1 LNHNV, CDR2 YYDKDF (reference sequence). The CDR3 is made up of 14 amino acids. Based on the CDR3 plus reference TRBV15 and TRBJ1-1, the full variable domain is DAMVIQNPRYQVTQFGKPVTLSCSQTLNHNVMYWYQQKSSQAPKLLFHYYDKDFNNEADTPDNFQSRRPNTSFCFLDIRSPGLGDTAMYLCATRFELGGTEAFFGQGTRLTVV.

The rearrangement joins TRBV5-1 to TRBJ2-7; TCRdb's D call, TRBD1, is unchecked because there is no DNA. Germline CDR1 is SGHRS and CDR2 is YFSETQ. The CDR3 sequence is 15 residues long. This chain's CDR3 is CASSLGGTATYEQYF. Full variable domain (remainder filled in from reference TRBV5-1 and TRBJ2-7): KAGVTQTPRYLIKTRGQQVTLSCSPISGHRSVSWYQQTPGQGLQFLFEYFSETQRNKGNFPGRFSGRQFSNSRSEMNVSTLELGDSALYLCASSLGGTATYEQYFGPGTRLTVT.

CDR3 protein: CASSQDNRAEAFF. The V and J genes are TRBV4-1 and TRBJ1-1; TCRdb's D call of TRBD1 is untestable without DNA. CDR1 and CDR2 (germline): MGHRA, YSYEKL. CDR3 size: 13 residues.

J is TRBJ2-5 and V is TRBV11-1; TCRdb names TRBD2, which stays unverified in the absence of DNA. CDR1 is SGHAT, CDR2 FQDESV, per germline (reference sequence). The length of the CDR3 is 18 residues. CDR3 amino acids: CASSPRRRASGRTKTQYF.

The CDR3 loop is CASQDLNYGYTF. The chain combines TRBV7-9 with TRBJ1-2. The germline V gene encodes CDR1 SEHNR and CDR2 FQNEAQ (reference sequence). The CDR3 sequence is 12 residues long.

The gene calls are TRBV20-1 and TRBJ2-5. This CDR3 comprises 12 residues. Per germline, CDR1 DFQATT and CDR2 SNEGSKA (reference sequence). This CDR3 reads CSARRHQETQYF.

The chain combines TRBV7-3 with TRBJ2-1; TCRdb names TRBD2, which stays unverified in the absence of DNA. The CDR3 is 15 residues long. Per the germline V gene, CDR1 is SGHTA and CDR2 is FQGTGA. The CDR3 is CASSSGGGSYNEQFF.

V is TRBV12-3 or TRBV12-4 and J is TRBJ2-1; TCRdb's D call, TRBD2, is unchecked because there is no DNA. The CDR3 runs to 16 residues. The CDR3 sequence: CASRPGLAGNDNEQFF.

The chain has TRBV6-5 and TRBJ1-1. This CDR3 has 14 residues. CDR1 MNHEY and CDR2 SVGAGI come from the germline V gene. The CDR3 loop is CASSYGYLNTEAFF.

The gene calls are TRBV2 and TRBJ1-5. This CDR3 comprises 13 residues. CDR1 is SNHLY, CDR2 FYNNEI, per germline. This chain's CDR3 is CASSEVGNQPQHF.

V and J are TRBV7-2 and TRBJ2-2; TCRdb reports TRBD2, a call that lacks DNA to check it against. The CDR3 spans 14 residues. The germline V gene encodes CDR1 SGHTA and CDR2 FQGNSA. CDR3 in amino acids: CASKTSENTGELFF.

The chain recombines TRBV30 with TRBJ1-3; with no DNA, the TCRdb D assignment of TRBD1 cannot be verified. The germline gives CDR1 GTSNPN, CDR2 SVGIG (reference sequence). The CDR3 spans 14 residues. CDR3 sequence reads: CAWTLGISGNTIYF.

The chain recombines TRBV7-3 with TRBJ2-1; TCRdb's D gene call, TRBD2, goes unchecked for lack of DNA. The germline gives CDR1 SGHTA, CDR2 FQGTGA. This CDR3 has 16 residues. The CDR3 spells CASSPSLALSYNEQFF.

The chain carries TRBV5-1 and TRBJ2-4. This CDR3 contains 15 residues. Germline CDR1 SGHRS, CDR2 YFSETQ. The CDR3 sequence: CASSSSDTAKNIQYF.

The chain has TRBV25-1 and TRBJ2-3; TCRdb's D call, TRBD2, is unchecked because there is no DNA. Germline CDR1 MGHDK, CDR2 SYGVNS. CDR3 length equals 15 residues. The CDR3 reads CASSELAGPTDTQYF.

V usage is TRBV4-1 and J usage is TRBJ2-7; TCRdb proposes TRBD1, but this gene call is untestable without DNA. From germline, CDR1 is MGHRA and CDR2 YSYEKL. This CDR3 is built from 14 residues. The CDR3 loop reads CASSQGSGVYEQYF.

CDR3 sequence reads: CASSLWERGSNQPQHF. V gene TRBV7-8 combines with J gene TRBJ1-5; TCRdb picks TRBD1, but there is no DNA to check that call. CDR1 is SGHVS and CDR2 is FQNEAQ in the germline V gene. This CDR3 is built from 16 residues.